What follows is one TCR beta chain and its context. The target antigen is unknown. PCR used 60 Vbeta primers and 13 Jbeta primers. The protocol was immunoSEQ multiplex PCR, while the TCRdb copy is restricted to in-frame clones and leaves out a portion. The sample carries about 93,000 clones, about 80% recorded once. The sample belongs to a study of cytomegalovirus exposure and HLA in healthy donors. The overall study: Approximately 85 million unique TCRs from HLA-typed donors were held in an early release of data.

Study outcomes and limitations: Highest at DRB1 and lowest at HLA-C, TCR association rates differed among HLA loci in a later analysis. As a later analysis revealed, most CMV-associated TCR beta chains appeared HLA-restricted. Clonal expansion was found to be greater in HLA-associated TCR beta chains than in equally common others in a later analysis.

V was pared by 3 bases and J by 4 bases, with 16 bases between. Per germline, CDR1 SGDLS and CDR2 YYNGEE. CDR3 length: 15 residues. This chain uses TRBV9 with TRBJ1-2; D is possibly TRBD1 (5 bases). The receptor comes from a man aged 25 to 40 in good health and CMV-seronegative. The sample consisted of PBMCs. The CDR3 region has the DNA TGTGCCAGCAGCGGGGGGGTGGAGGGTGCCTATGGCTACACCTTC. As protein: CASSGGVEGAYGYTF.